The rows below give T cell receptor beta chains drawn from one sample of a study of T cells in Graves' hyperthyroidism and ophthalmopathy. MiXCR, run by TCRdb on the multiplex PCR reads, gives a single entry per CDR3 protein. The table records fewer than 550,000 distinct CDR3 sequences, around a quarter of them present only once. What was sequenced was blood. The origin of the receptors is a woman aged 25 to 39 with Graves' ophthalmopathy. Both conserved end residues are part of each CDR3. D genes are given only for firm matches. Size is stated for part of the rows, as once, few or many counts, or as a class when the clone is expanded.

d_call: NA; j_call: TRBJ1-5; clone_size: many; v_call: TRBV20-1; cdr3_nt: TGCAGTGCTACAGAAACAGGGACGAGCAATCAGCCCCAGCATTTT; cdr3_aa: CSATETGTSNQPQHF
d_call: NA; j_call: TRBJ1-5; clone_size: many; v_call: TRBV19; cdr3_nt: TGTGCCAGTGGGACACAAATCAATCAGCCCCAGCATTTT; cdr3_aa: CASGTQINQPQHF
d_call: TRBD2; j_call: TRBJ2-7; clone_size: NA; v_call: TRBV7-8; cdr3_nt: TGTGCCAGCAGAGCAGCTCGGGGGGATTACGAGCAGTACTTC; cdr3_aa: CASRAARGDYEQYF
d_call: TRBD1; j_call: TRBJ1-2; clone_size: NA; v_call: TRBV2; cdr3_nt: TGTGCCAGCAGTTTCACCTCGGCGGGACAGGGGGTGTTGGACACCTTC; cdr3_aa: CASSFTSAGQGVLDTF
d_call: NA; j_call: TRBJ1-2; clone_size: many; v_call: TRBV3-1; cdr3_nt: TGTGCCAGCACCTCTTGGGACTATGGCCACACCTTC; cdr3_aa: CASTSWDYGHTF
d_call: TRBD1; j_call: TRBJ1-1; clone_size: NA; v_call: TRBV4-3; cdr3_nt: TGCGCCAGCAGCCACAAACAGGGGGCTATGGCTGAAGCTTTCTTT; cdr3_aa: CASSHKQGAMAEAFF
d_call: TRBD1; j_call: TRBJ1-1; clone_size: NA; v_call: TRBV5-1; cdr3_nt: TGCGCCAGCAGCGAGTACCGGGACAGGAACACTGAAGCTTTCTTT; cdr3_aa: CASSEYRDRNTEAFF
d_call: TRBD1; j_call: TRBJ1-2; clone_size: many; v_call: TRBV9; cdr3_nt: TGTGCCAGCAGCCTCCGCGAGCGACAGGGGTGGTCGGGCTATGGCTACACCTTC; cdr3_aa: CASSLRERQGWSGYGYTF
d_call: TRBD2; j_call: TRBJ2-2; clone_size: many; v_call: TRBV2; cdr3_nt: TGTGCCACCAGCGGGGAGAACACCGGGGAGCTGTTTTTT; cdr3_aa: CATSGENTGELFF
d_call: NA; j_call: TRBJ1-2; clone_size: many; v_call: TRBV6-5; cdr3_nt: TGTGCCAGCAGTTACTCGAACCAAGGACTTCACACCTTC; cdr3_aa: CASSYSNQGLHTF
d_call: TRBD2; j_call: TRBJ2-5; clone_size: many; v_call: TRBV11-2; cdr3_nt: TGTGCCAGCAGCTCCTTCGCGGGGGGTAGGGAGACCCAGTACTTC; cdr3_aa: CASSSFAGGRETQYF
d_call: TRBD2; j_call: TRBJ2-7; clone_size: few; v_call: TRBV13; cdr3_nt: TGTGCCAGCAGCTCAGATAGCGGGCGGGGGATTTACGAGCAGTACTTC; cdr3_aa: CASSSDSGRGIYEQYF
d_call: NA; j_call: TRBJ1-2; clone_size: NA; v_call: TRBV11-1; cdr3_nt: TGTGCCAGCAACCGCCCAGGGAATTCAATGACCAGCTATGGCTACACCTTC; cdr3_aa: CASNRPGNSMTSYGYTF
d_call: NA; j_call: TRBJ2-6; clone_size: many; v_call: TRBV20-1; cdr3_nt: TGCAGTGCTAGAGATGAAGGGGGGGCTGGGGCCAACGTCCTGACTTTC; cdr3_aa: CSARDEGGAGANVLTF
d_call: NA; j_call: TRBJ2-2; clone_size: few; v_call: TRBV10-3; cdr3_nt: TGTGCCGTGGGGGGGGGCCCCACCGGGGAGCTGTTTTTT; cdr3_aa: CAVGGGPTGELFF
d_call: NA; j_call: TRBJ1-2; clone_size: many; v_call: TRBV28; cdr3_nt: TGTGCCATCCCGGACAGCTATGGTGGCTACACCTTC; cdr3_aa: CAIPDSYGGYTF
d_call: TRBD1; j_call: TRBJ1-2; clone_size: many; v_call: TRBV29-1; cdr3_nt: TGCAGCGTTGATCCGGGACAGGGGAACGGCTACACCTTC; cdr3_aa: CSVDPGQGNGYTF
d_call: NA; j_call: TRBJ2-7; clone_size: many; v_call: TRBV27; cdr3_nt: TGTGCCAGCGGCGGACAGTCCTACGAGCAGTACTTC; cdr3_aa: CASGGQSYEQYF
d_call: NA; j_call: TRBJ2-5; clone_size: few; v_call: TRBV19; cdr3_nt: TGTGCCAGTAAAGCAGGGGCGGCCCAGTACTTC; cdr3_aa: CASKAGAAQYF
d_call: NA; j_call: TRBJ2-5; clone_size: many; v_call: TRBV7-2; cdr3_nt: TGTGCCAGCAGCTTAGTTGAGGGCAGCCAAGAGACCCAGTACTTC; cdr3_aa: CASSLVEGSQETQYF
d_call: TRBD1; j_call: TRBJ2-7; clone_size: many; v_call: TRBV28; cdr3_nt: TGTGCCAGCAGTTTGGACAGGGTGGACTACGAGCAGTACTTC; cdr3_aa: CASSLDRVDYEQYF
d_call: TRBD1; j_call: TRBJ1-1; clone_size: many; v_call: TRBV3-1; cdr3_nt: TGTGCCAGCAGCCTAAACAGGGGGCACGGTTTTGCTGAAGCTTTCTTT; cdr3_aa: CASSLNRGHGFAEAFF
d_call: NA; j_call: TRBJ1-1; clone_size: NA; v_call: TRBV15; cdr3_nt: TGTGCCACCAGCGGCCGGATTGGGGACACTGAAGCTTTCTTT; cdr3_aa: CATSGRIGDTEAFF
d_call: NA; j_call: TRBJ2-4; clone_size: many; v_call: TRBV2; cdr3_nt: TGTGCCAGCGACGGTAGGGGAGTCAGCCAAAACATTCAGTACTTC; cdr3_aa: CASDGRGVSQNIQYF
d_call: NA; j_call: TRBJ1-1; clone_size: NA; v_call: TRBV12-3/TRBV12-4; cdr3_nt: TGTGCCAGCACGGGATATTTGGGGGCCACTGAAGCTTTCTTT; cdr3_aa: CASTGYLGATEAFF
d_call: NA; j_call: TRBJ2-7; clone_size: few; v_call: TRBV15; cdr3_nt: TGTGCCACCAGCAGAGCAGGGGTCTACGAGCAGTACTTC; cdr3_aa: CATSRAGVYEQYF
d_call: TRBD1; j_call: TRBJ1-3; clone_size: many; v_call: TRBV10-3; cdr3_nt: TGTGCCATCAGGATCGGGACAGACTCTGGAAACACCATATATTTT; cdr3_aa: CAIRIGTDSGNTIYF
d_call: TRBD1; j_call: TRBJ2-5; clone_size: NA; v_call: TRBV2; cdr3_nt: TGTGCCAGCAGCGCGCGTGGACAGGGGCCCGAGACCCAGTACTTC; cdr3_aa: CASSARGQGPETQYF
d_call: NA; j_call: TRBJ1-2; clone_size: many; v_call: TRBV6-2/TRBV6-3; cdr3_nt: TGTGCCAGCAGTTACAGGACGTACTATGGCTACACCTTC; cdr3_aa: CASSYRTYYGYTF
d_call: NA; j_call: TRBJ1-2; clone_size: NA; v_call: TRBV27; cdr3_nt: TGTGCCAGCAGGGAGGCAGGGTTGTATGGCTACACCTTC; cdr3_aa: CASREAGLYGYTF
d_call: NA; j_call: TRBJ1-5; clone_size: many; v_call: TRBV18; cdr3_nt: TGTGCCAGCTCACTACAGGGCGGCAGTCAGCCCCAGCATTTT; cdr3_aa: CASSLQGGSQPQHF
d_call: TRBD1; j_call: TRBJ1-2; clone_size: many; v_call: TRBV12-3/TRBV12-4; cdr3_nt: TGTGCCAGCAGTATGGGACAGGGGGTTGGCTACACCTTC; cdr3_aa: CASSMGQGVGYTF
d_call: NA; j_call: TRBJ2-7; clone_size: many; v_call: TRBV28; cdr3_nt: TGTGCCAGCAGGGAGATTCAACCGTCCTACGAGCAGTACTTC; cdr3_aa: CASREIQPSYEQYF
d_call: TRBD1; j_call: TRBJ2-7; clone_size: NA; v_call: TRBV15; cdr3_nt: TGTGCCACCAGCAGCCCAACAGGGGCCGAGCAGTACTTC; cdr3_aa: CATSSPTGAEQYF